The 4 T cell receptor beta chains below all came from one sample that was sequenced in a study of vaccination effects on CD4 cells after COVID-19. The antigens of these receptors remain unknown. The table came from immunoSEQ multiplex PCR; TCRdb's copy has only in-frame clones and leaves some out. The sample yields more than 60,000 clones, around 74% seen once. Culturing for around ten days preceded CD4+ T cell isolation. Either the mRNA-1273 or the BNT162b2 vaccine was given to participants as two doses. The input for sequencing was CD4+ T cells from PBMCs cultured without peptide, taken after COVID-19 vaccination. These receptors originate from a human donor who received a COVID-19 vaccine.

The J gene is TRBJ1-2, the V gene TRBV7-8; 10 positions match TRBD1. The CDR3 is made up of 14 amino acids. Germline V CDR1 and CDR2: SGHVS, FQNEAQ. V lost 5 bases and J lost 10; bases outside the gene matches: 10. For the CDR3, the DNA is TGTGCCAGCAGCCCTCTCGGGACAGGGGTTTACTACACCTTC. Protein product: CASSPLGTGVYYTF. Variable domain in full (rest from reference TRBV7-8 and TRBJ1-2): GAGVSQSPRYKVAKRGQDVALRCDPISGHVSLFWYQQALGQGPEFLTYFQNEAQLDKSGLPSDRFFAERPEGSVSTLKIQRTQQEDSAVYLCASSPLGTGVYYTFGSGTRLTVV.

The chain carries TRBV28 and TRBJ1-2, with TRBD1 matching over 7 bases. V was pared by 5 bases and J by 1 base, with 7 bases of the junction left unmatched. This CDR3 is built from 15 residues. The germline V gene has CDR1 MDHEN and CDR2 SYDVKM. The CDR3 nucleotides read TGTGCCAGCAGTCCCGGGACAGCCCTTAACTATGGCTACACCTTC. Residues: CASSPGTALNYGYTF.

The chain couples TRBV5-5 to TRBJ2-2; 7 bases align to TRBD1. This CDR3 contains 16 residues. Germline CDR1 SGHKS, CDR2 YYEKEE (reference sequence). The J segment lost 2 bases and the V segment lost 5 bases, leaving 9 bases of the junction unmatched. This chain's CDR3 is CASRFNPGGNTGELFF. The CDR3 coding sequence is TGTGCCAGCAGGTTTAACCCAGGGGGAAACACCGGGGAGCTGTTTTTT.

The J gene is TRBJ2-3, the V gene TRBV24-1; perhaps TRBD1 as D (5 bases). CDR1 is KGHDR and CDR2 is SFDVKD in the germline V gene. The CDR3 is made up of 16 amino acids. V lost 1 base and J lost 0, with 10 bases in between. CDR3 DNA sequence: TGTGCCACCAGTGATTTAGCAGGGATTAGCACAGATACGCAGTATTTT. It codes for CATSDLAGISTDTQYF.